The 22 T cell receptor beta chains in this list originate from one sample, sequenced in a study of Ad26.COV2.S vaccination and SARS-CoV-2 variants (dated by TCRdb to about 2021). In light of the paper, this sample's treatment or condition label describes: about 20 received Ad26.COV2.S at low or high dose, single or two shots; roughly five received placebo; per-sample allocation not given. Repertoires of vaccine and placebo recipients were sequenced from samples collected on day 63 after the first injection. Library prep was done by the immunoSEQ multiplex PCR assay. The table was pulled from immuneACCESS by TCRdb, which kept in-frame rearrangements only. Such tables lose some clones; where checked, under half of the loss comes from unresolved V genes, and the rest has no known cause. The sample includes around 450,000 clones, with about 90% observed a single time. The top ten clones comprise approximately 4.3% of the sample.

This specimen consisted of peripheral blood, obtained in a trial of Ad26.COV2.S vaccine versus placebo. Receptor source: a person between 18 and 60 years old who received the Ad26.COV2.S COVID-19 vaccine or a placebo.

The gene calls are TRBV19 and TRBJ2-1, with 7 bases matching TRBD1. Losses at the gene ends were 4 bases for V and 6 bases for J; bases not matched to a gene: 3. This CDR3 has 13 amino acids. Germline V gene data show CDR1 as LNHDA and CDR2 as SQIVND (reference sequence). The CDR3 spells CASSSRGLNEQFF. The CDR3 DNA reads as TGTGCCAGTAGTAGTAGGGGGCTCAATGAGCAGTTCTTC.

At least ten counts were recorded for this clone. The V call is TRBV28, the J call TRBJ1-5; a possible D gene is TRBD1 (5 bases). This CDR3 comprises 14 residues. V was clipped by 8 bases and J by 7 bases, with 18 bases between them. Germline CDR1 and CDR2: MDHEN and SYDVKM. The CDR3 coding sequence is TGTGCCAGCGACCCCGGGGGGGTCAACCAGCCCCAGCATTTT. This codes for CASDPGGVNQPQHF.

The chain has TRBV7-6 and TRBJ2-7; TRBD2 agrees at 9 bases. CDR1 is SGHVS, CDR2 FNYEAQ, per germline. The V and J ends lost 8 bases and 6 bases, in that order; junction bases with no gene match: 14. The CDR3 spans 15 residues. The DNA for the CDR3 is TGTGCCAGCTCTAGCAGGGCTAGCGGGACCCGCGAGCAGTACTTC. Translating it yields CASSSRASGTREQYF.

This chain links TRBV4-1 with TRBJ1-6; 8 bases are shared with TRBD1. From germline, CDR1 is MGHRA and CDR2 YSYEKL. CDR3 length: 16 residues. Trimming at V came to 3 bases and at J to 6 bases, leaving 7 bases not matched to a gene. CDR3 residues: CASSHGQGGGNSPLHF. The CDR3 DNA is TGCGCCAGCAGCCATGGACAGGGCGGAGGTAATTCACCCCTCCACTTT.

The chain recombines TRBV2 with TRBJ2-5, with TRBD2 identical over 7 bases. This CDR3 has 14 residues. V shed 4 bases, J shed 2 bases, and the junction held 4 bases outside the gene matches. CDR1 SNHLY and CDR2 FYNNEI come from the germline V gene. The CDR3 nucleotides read TGTGCCAGCAGTGGGCGGGGAGGGCAAGAGACCCAGTACTTC. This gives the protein CASSGRGGQETQYF.

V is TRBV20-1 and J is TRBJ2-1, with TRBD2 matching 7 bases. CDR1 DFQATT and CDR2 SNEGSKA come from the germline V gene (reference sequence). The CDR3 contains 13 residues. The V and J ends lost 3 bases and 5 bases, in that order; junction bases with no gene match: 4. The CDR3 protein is CSASSGPHNEQFF. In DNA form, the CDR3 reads TGCAGTGCTAGTAGCGGGCCGCACAATGAGCAGTTCTTC.

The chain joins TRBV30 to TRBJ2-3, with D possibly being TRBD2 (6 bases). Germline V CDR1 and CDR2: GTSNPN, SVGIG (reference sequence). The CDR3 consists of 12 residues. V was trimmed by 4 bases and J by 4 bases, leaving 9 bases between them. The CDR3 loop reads CAWTSGADTQYF. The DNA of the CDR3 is TGTGCCTGGACCTCGGGGGCAGATACGCAGTATTTT. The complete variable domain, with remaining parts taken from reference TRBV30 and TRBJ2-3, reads SQTIHQWPATLVQPVGSPLSLECTVEGTSNPNLYWYRQAAGRGLQLLFYSVGIGQISSEVPQNLSASRPQDRQFILSSKKLLLSDSGFYLCAWTSGADTQYFGPGTRLTVL.

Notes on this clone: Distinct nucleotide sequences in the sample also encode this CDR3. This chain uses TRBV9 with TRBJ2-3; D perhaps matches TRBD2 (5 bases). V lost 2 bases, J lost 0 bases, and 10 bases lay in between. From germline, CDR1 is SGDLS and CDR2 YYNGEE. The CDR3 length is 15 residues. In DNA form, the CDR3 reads TGTGCCAGCAGCGTCGGAACGGGAAGCACAGATACGCAGTATTTT. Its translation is CASSVGTGSTDTQYF.

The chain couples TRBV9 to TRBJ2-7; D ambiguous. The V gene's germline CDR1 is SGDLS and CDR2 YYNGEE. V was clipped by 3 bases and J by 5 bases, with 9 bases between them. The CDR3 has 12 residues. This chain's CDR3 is CASSDPRDEQYF. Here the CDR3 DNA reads TGTGCCAGCAGCGATCCACGGGACGAGCAGTACTTC.

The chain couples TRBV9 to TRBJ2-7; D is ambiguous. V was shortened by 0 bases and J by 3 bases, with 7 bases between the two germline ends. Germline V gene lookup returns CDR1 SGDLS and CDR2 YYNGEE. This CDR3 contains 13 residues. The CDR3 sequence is CASSVEANYEQYF. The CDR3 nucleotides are TGTGCCAGCAGCGTAGAGGCTAACTACGAGCAGTACTTC.

CDR3 sequence (DNA): TGTGCCAGCAGCTTGCACCAGGGATACGAGCAGTACTTC. Protein: CASSLHQGYEQYF. The V call is TRBV7-3, the J call TRBJ2-7; weak D call: TRBD1 (5 bases). Trimming shortened V by 3 bases and J by 4 bases, and 10 bases separated the two germline ends. Germline CDR1 and CDR2: SGHTA and FQGTGA. This CDR3 is 13 amino acids long. The full variable domain, completed using reference TRBV7-3 and TRBJ2-7, is GAGVSQTPSNKVTEKGKYVELRCDPISGHTALYWYRQSLGQGPEFLIYFQGTGAADDSGLPNDRFFAVRPEGSVSTLKIQRTERGDSAVYLCASSLHQGYEQYFGPGTRLTVT.

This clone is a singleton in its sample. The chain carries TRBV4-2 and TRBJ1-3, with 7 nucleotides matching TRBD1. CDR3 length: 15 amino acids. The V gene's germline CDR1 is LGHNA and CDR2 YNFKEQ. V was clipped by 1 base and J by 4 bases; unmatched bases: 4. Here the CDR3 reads CASSQGTGLGNTIYF. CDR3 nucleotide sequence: TGTGCCAGCAGCCAAGGGACAGGTCTCGGAAACACCATATATTTT.

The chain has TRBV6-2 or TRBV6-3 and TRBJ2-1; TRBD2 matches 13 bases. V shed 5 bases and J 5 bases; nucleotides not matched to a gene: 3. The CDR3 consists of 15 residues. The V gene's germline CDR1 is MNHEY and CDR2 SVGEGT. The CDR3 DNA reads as TGTGCCAGCAGTCGGACTAGCGGGGGACACAATGAGCAGTTCTTC. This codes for CASSRTSGGHNEQFF.

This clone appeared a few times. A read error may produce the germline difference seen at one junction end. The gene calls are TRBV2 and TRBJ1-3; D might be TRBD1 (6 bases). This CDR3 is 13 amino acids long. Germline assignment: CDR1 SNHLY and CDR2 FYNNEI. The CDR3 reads CASSPGRGLGGTF. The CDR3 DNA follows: TGTGCCAGCAGCCCCGGACGGGGGCTAGGAGGCACATTT.

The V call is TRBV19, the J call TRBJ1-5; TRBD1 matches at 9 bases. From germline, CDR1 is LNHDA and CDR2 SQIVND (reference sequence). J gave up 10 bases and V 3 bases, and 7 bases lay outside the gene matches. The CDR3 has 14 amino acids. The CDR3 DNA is TGTGCCAGTAGTATTACAGGGGGCTATGCCCCCCAGCATTTT. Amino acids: CASSITGGYAPQHF. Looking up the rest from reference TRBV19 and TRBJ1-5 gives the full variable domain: DGGITQSPKYLFRKEGQNVTLSCEQNLNHDAMYWYRQDPGQGLRLIYYSQIVNDFQKGDIAEGYSVSREKKESFPLTVTSAQKNPTAFYLCASSITGGYAPQHFGDGTRLSIL.

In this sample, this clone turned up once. The CDR3 DNA is TGTGCCAGCAGCTTTCGTGAAAACATTCAGTACTTC. Residues: CASSFRENIQYF. This sequence joins TRBV5-5 and TRBJ2-4; D not certain. The CDR3 runs to 12 residues. Germline CDR1 is SGHKS and CDR2 is YYEKEE (reference sequence). The V end lost 2 bases, the J end lost 5 bases, and 5 bases lay between the germline ends.

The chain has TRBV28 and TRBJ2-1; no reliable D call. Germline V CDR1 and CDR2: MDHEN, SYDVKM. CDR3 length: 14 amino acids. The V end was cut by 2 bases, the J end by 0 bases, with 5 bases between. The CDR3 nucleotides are TGTGCCAGCAGTTTAGTCAGCTCCTACAATGAGCAGTTCTTC. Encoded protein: CASSLVSSYNEQFF. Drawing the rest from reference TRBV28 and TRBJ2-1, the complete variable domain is DVKVTQSSRYLVKRTGEKVFLECVQDMDHENMFWYRQDPGLGLRLIYFSYDVKMKEKGDIPEGYSVSREKKERFSLILESASTNQTSMYLCASSLVSSYNEQFFGPGTRLTVL.

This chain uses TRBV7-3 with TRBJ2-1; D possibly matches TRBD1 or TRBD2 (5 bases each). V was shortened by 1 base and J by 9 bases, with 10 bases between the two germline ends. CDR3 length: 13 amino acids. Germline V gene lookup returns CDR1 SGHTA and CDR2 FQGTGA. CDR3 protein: CASSLMGVGEQFF. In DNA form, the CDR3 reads TGTGCCAGCAGCTTAATGGGGGTGGGTGAGCAGTTCTTC.

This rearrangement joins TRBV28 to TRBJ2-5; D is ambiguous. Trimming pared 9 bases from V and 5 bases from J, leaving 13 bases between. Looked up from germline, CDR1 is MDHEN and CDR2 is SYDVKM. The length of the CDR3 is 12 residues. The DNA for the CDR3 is TGTGCCAGTCTCGGCGGACGGGAGACCCAGTACTTC. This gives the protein CASLGGRETQYF. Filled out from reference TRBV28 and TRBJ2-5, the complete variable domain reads DVKVTQSSRYLVKRTGEKVFLECVQDMDHENMFWYRQDPGLGLRLIYFSYDVKMKEKGDIPEGYSVSREKKERFSLILESASTNQTSMYLCASLGGRETQYFGPGTRLLVL.

In nucleotides, the CDR3 is TGTGCCAGCAGCTTAGGGGGGCGGTCCTACGAGCAGTACTTC. It yields the protein CASSLGGRSYEQYF. The V call is TRBV7-9, the J call TRBJ2-7, with D possibly TRBD1 on 6 matching bases. There are 14 residues in the CDR3. Germline V gives CDR1 SEHNR, CDR2 FQNEAQ (reference sequence). The V gene lost 1 base and the J gene lost 1 base, with 8 bases spanning the gap.

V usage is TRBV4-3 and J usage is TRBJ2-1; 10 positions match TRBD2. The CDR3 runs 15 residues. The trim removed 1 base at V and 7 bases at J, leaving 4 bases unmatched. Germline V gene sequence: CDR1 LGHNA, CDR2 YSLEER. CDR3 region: CASSQASGSGNEQFF. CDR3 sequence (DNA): TGCGCCAGCAGCCAAGCTAGCGGGAGTGGGAATGAGCAGTTCTTC.

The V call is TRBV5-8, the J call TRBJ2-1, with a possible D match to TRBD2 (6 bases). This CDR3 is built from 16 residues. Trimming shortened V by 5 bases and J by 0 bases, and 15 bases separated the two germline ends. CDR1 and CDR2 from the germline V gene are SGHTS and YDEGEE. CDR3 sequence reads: CASRGTGAASYNEQFF. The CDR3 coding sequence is TGTGCCAGCAGGGGGACTGGGGCGGCCTCCTACAATGAGCAGTTCTTC.